These T cell receptor beta chains were read from a single sample in a study of beta chain features in type 1 diabetes. Clones were sequenced by immunoSEQ multiplex PCR, and TCRdb holds only the in-frame ones, with some missing. The repertoire includes 10,000 to 15,000 clones, 46% of them detected once, and around 0.89% sits in the top ten. The source material was stem cell memory CD4+ T cells from blood. The receptors come from a man younger than 35 in good health. Both conserved end residues are part of each CDR3. Each record gives: clone size, V gene, J gene, D gene, CDR3 protein, CDR3 DNA. The D gene is left open where the match is weak. Rows give clone size only sometimes, using once, few, many, or a class for an expanded clone.

clone_size: once; v_call: TRBV2; j_call: TRBJ2-7; d_call: TRBD1; cdr3_aa: CASSLTSGTGGDEQYF; cdr3_nt: TGTGCCAGCAGTCTTACCTCCGGGACAGGGGGGGACGAGCAGTACTTC
clone_size: .; v_call: TRBV5-6; j_call: TRBJ2-7; d_call: TRBD1; cdr3_aa: CASSPGQGVYEQYF; cdr3_nt: TGTGCCAGCAGCCCGGGACAGGGGGTTTACGAGCAGTACTTC
clone_size: .; v_call: TRBV7-2; j_call: TRBJ1-6; d_call: TRBD1; cdr3_aa: CASSPDRGNSPLHF; cdr3_nt: TGTGCCAGCAGCCCGGACAGGGGTAATTCACCCCTCCACTTT
clone_size: .; v_call: TRBV7-8; j_call: TRBJ2-3; d_call: .; cdr3_aa: CASSLQSTDTQYF; cdr3_nt: TGTGCCAGCAGCCTACAGAGCACAGATACGCAGTATTTT
clone_size: .; v_call: TRBV2; j_call: TRBJ2-1; d_call: .; cdr3_aa: CASSVSVGWSYNEQFF; cdr3_nt: TGTGCCAGCAGTGTCAGCGTCGGTTGGTCCTACAATGAGCAGTTCTTC
clone_size: .; v_call: TRBV11-3; j_call: TRBJ2-7; d_call: .; cdr3_aa: CASSLHSIYEQYF; cdr3_nt: TGTGCCAGCAGCTTACACTCCATCTACGAGCAGTACTTC
clone_size: few; v_call: TRBV29-1; j_call: TRBJ2-3; d_call: TRBD2; cdr3_aa: CSVSGGPTDTQYF; cdr3_nt: TGCAGCGTTAGCGGGGGGCCTACAGATACGCAGTATTTT
clone_size: few; v_call: TRBV19; j_call: TRBJ1-1; d_call: .; cdr3_aa: CASRLRGDTEAFF; cdr3_nt: TGTGCCAGTAGGCTCAGGGGCGACACTGAAGCTTTCTTT
clone_size: .; v_call: TRBV6-5; j_call: TRBJ1-5; d_call: TRBD1; cdr3_aa: CASKGQNNQPQHF; cdr3_nt: TGTGCCAGCAAGGGACAGAACAATCAGCCCCAGCATTTT
clone_size: .; v_call: TRBV2; j_call: TRBJ2-2; d_call: TRBD1; cdr3_aa: CASLWGQTNTGELFF; cdr3_nt: TGTGCCAGCCTCTGGGGACAGACGAACACCGGGGAGCTGTTTTTT
clone_size: .; v_call: TRBV15; j_call: TRBJ1-2; d_call: TRBD1; cdr3_aa: CATSARTGNYGYTF; cdr3_nt: TGTGCCACCAGCGCCCGGACAGGGAACTATGGCTACACCTTC
clone_size: few; v_call: TRBV4-2; j_call: TRBJ2-7; d_call: TRBD2; cdr3_aa: CASSHSGGSKEQYF; cdr3_nt: TGTGCCAGCAGCCACAGCGGGGGGTCTAAAGAGCAGTACTTC
clone_size: .; v_call: TRBV7-2; j_call: TRBJ2-1; d_call: TRBD1; cdr3_aa: CASSSPRQGRNEQFF; cdr3_nt: TGTGCCAGCAGCTCTCCCAGACAGGGCCGCAATGAGCAGTTCTTC
clone_size: few; v_call: TRBV2; j_call: TRBJ2-5; d_call: .; cdr3_aa: CASSGGLQETQYF; cdr3_nt: TGTGCCAGCAGTGGGGGACTGCAAGAGACCCAGTACTTC
clone_size: few; v_call: TRBV19; j_call: TRBJ2-7; d_call: .; cdr3_aa: CARELPPGHRPEQYF; cdr3_nt: TGTGCCAGAGAGCTTCCGCCGGGACATCGACCCGAGCAGTACTTC
clone_size: .; v_call: TRBV4-3; j_call: TRBJ2-7; d_call: TRBD1; cdr3_aa: CASSQTSTGTTYEQYF; cdr3_nt: TGCGCCAGCAGCCAAACCTCGACAGGGACCACCTACGAGCAGTACTTC
clone_size: .; v_call: TRBV7-2; j_call: TRBJ2-1; d_call: TRBD2; cdr3_aa: CASTLGGGNEQFF; cdr3_nt: TGTGCCAGCACCTTAGGCGGGGGCAATGAGCAGTTCTTC
clone_size: .; v_call: TRBV4-2; j_call: TRBJ1-6; d_call: TRBD1; cdr3_aa: CASSQDFKGTGLFSPLHF; cdr3_nt: TGTGCCAGCAGCCAAGATTTCAAAGGGACAGGGCTCTTTTCACCCCTCCACTTT
clone_size: .; v_call: TRBV19; j_call: TRBJ1-5; d_call: TRBD1; cdr3_aa: CASQQGMGQPQHF; cdr3_nt: TGTGCCAGCCAACAGGGGATGGGACAGCCCCAGCATTTT
clone_size: once; v_call: TRBV9; j_call: TRBJ2-3; d_call: TRBD2; cdr3_aa: CASSVDGGALTDTQYF; cdr3_nt: TGTGCCAGCAGCGTCGACGGGGGGGCCTTAACAGATACGCAGTATTTT
clone_size: few; v_call: TRBV28; j_call: TRBJ1-2; d_call: TRBD1; cdr3_aa: CASSYWTGGSGYTF; cdr3_nt: TGTGCCAGCAGTTACTGGACAGGGGGCTCTGGCTACACCTTC
clone_size: .; v_call: TRBV29-1; j_call: TRBJ2-1; d_call: .; cdr3_aa: CSVGTYLERNEQFF; cdr3_nt: TGCAGCGTTGGTACCTACCTAGAGAGGAATGAGCAGTTCTTC
clone_size: few; v_call: TRBV10-3; j_call: TRBJ2-5; d_call: .; cdr3_aa: CALSLLGAGETQYF; cdr3_nt: TGTGCCCTATCCCTTCTGGGGGCCGGTGAGACCCAGTACTTC
clone_size: .; v_call: TRBV4-3; j_call: TRBJ1-4; d_call: TRBD1; cdr3_aa: CASSPRDRGNEKLFF; cdr3_nt: TGCGCCAGCAGCCCCCGGGACAGGGGAAATGAAAAACTGTTTTTT
clone_size: few; v_call: TRBV29-1; j_call: TRBJ1-5; d_call: .; cdr3_aa: CSVGEGGNQPQHF; cdr3_nt: TGCAGCGTTGGAGAGGGAGGCAATCAGCCCCAGCATTTT
clone_size: .; v_call: TRBV5-1; j_call: TRBJ2-3; d_call: .; cdr3_aa: CASSLFQDTQYF; cdr3_nt: TGCGCCAGCAGCTTGTTTCAAGATACGCAGTATTTT
clone_size: .; v_call: TRBV7-2; j_call: TRBJ2-7; d_call: .; cdr3_aa: CASSLRAGGNSYEQYF; cdr3_nt: TGTGCCAGCAGCTTACGCGCCGGAGGAAACTCCTACGAGCAGTACTTC
clone_size: .; v_call: TRBV4-2; j_call: TRBJ2-2; d_call: TRBD2; cdr3_aa: CASSQGLAGVAGELFF; cdr3_nt: TGTGCCAGCAGCCAGGGACTAGCGGGGGTCGCCGGGGAGCTGTTTTTT
clone_size: few; v_call: TRBV6-6; j_call: TRBJ2-6; d_call: .; cdr3_aa: CASISSGANVLTF; cdr3_nt: TGTGCCAGCATCAGCTCTGGGGCCAACGTCCTGACTTTC
clone_size: .; v_call: TRBV4-2; j_call: TRBJ1-1; d_call: .; cdr3_aa: CASSHGRSGVNTEAFF; cdr3_nt: TGTGCCAGCAGCCATGGACGCAGCGGGGTGAACACTGAAGCTTTCTTT
clone_size: few; v_call: TRBV5-1; j_call: TRBJ2-7; d_call: .; cdr3_aa: CASSDSTYEQYF; cdr3_nt: TGCGCCAGCAGCGACTCTACCTACGAGCAGTACTTC
clone_size: medium-sized; v_call: TRBV7-2; j_call: TRBJ1-1; d_call: .; cdr3_aa: CASSTHSGNTEAFF; cdr3_nt: TGTGCCAGCAGCACCCACAGCGGGAACACTGAAGCTTTCTTT
clone_size: few; v_call: TRBV7-2; j_call: TRBJ2-7; d_call: .; cdr3_aa: CASSLLRQTYEQYF; cdr3_nt: TGTGCCAGCAGCTTACTTAGACAGACCTACGAGCAGTACTTC
clone_size: once; v_call: TRBV5-1; j_call: TRBJ1-1; d_call: .; cdr3_aa: CASSQEWGDTEAFF; cdr3_nt: TGCGCCAGCAGCCAGGAGTGGGGCGATACTGAAGCTTTCTTT
clone_size: .; v_call: TRBV5-1; j_call: TRBJ2-2; d_call: TRBD1; cdr3_aa: CASSHGTGTTGELFF; cdr3_nt: TGCGCCAGCAGCCACGGGACAGGGACCACCGGGGAGCTGTTTTTT
clone_size: .; v_call: TRBV7-3; j_call: TRBJ2-2; d_call: TRBD1; cdr3_aa: CASSPQTRQGTGELFF; cdr3_nt: TGTGCCAGCAGCCCGCAAACCCGACAGGGGACCGGGGAGCTGTTTTTT
clone_size: .; v_call: TRBV5-1; j_call: TRBJ2-1; d_call: TRBD1; cdr3_aa: CASSLVRTGGAGLAPWNEQFF; cdr3_nt: TGCGCCAGCAGCTTGGTACGGACAGGGGGCGCCGGACTAGCCCCATGGAATGAGCAGTTCTTC
clone_size: .; v_call: TRBV6-6; j_call: TRBJ1-2; d_call: .; cdr3_aa: CASSYAAGGLYGYTF; cdr3_nt: TGTGCCAGCAGTTACGCCGCGGGGGGGCTCTATGGCTACACCTTC
clone_size: .; v_call: TRBV6-5; j_call: TRBJ1-4; d_call: .; cdr3_aa: CASSSPTTNEKLFF; cdr3_nt: TGTGCCAGCAGTTCCCCCACAACTAATGAAAAACTGTTTTTT
clone_size: .; v_call: TRBV5-1; j_call: TRBJ2-2; d_call: TRBD1; cdr3_aa: CASSVARTGNTGELFF; cdr3_nt: TGCGCCAGCAGCGTCGCCCGGACAGGGAACACCGGGGAGCTGTTTTTT